The entry below describes one T cell receptor (beta chain). TCRdb reprocessed the 5' RACE reads with MiXCR, giving one entry per CDR3 protein. The sample has approximately 620,000 distinct CDR3 sequences, 8.5% to 9.5% seen once. Germline CDR1 is MNHEY and CDR2 is SVGAGI. The length of the CDR3 is 15 residues. Trimming took 1 base from V and 7 from J, leaving 16 bases between them. The data derive from a study of identical twins. These data also featured in a second study, about yellow fever vaccine responses in identical twins.

Sequencing used PBMCs. This sequence was found in a woman aged 18-30 years in good health. The rearrangement links TRBV6-5 to TRBJ1-2; maybe TRBD1 (6 bases). The CDR3, as DNA: TGTGCCAGCAGTTACTACCAACAGGGATCGCCTGGCTACACCTTC. Its protein is CASSYYQQGSPGYTF.